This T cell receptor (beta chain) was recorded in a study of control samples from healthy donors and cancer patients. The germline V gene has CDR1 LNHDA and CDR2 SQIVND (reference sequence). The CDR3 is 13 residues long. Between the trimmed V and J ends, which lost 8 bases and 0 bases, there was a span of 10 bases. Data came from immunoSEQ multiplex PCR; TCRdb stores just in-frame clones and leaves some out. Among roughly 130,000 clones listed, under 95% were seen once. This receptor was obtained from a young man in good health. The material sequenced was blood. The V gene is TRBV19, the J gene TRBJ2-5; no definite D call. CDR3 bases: TGTGCCAGTTCACAGCCGTACCAAGAGACCCAGTACTTC. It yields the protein CASSQPYQETQYF.